The 28 T cell receptor beta chains in this list originate from one sample, sequenced in a study of tumor-infiltrating lymphocytes in primary liver carcinoma. Co-extraction of RNA and DNA was performed on roughly 17-32 mg of unsorted bulk tissue. A constant-region primer served to make TCR beta cDNA from about 0.45 ug total RNA. What produced the TCR beta libraries was three nested multiplex PCR rounds using slightly modified ARM-PCR. Investigators reported that the first two PCR rounds, at approximately 11 cycles each, used TRBV1-TRBV30 forward primers with a C-beta reverse primer. TCRdb reanalysed the multiplex PCR reads using MiXCR and keeps one entry per CDR3 protein. Of approximately 110,000 distinct CDR3 sequences in the sample, 50% to 80% are singletons; the top ten hold around 8.2%. Sequenced sample: liver tumor tissue from sampling region 3. As for subset: tumor region T3, left-lateral pole. These TCRs come from a woman aged 60-75 years with primary liver carcinoma and hepatitis B virus infection.

There are many counts of this clonotype. The CDR3 nucleotides are TGTGCCAGCAGTTATATGACAGGCGGGTTGGTAGATCAGCCCCAGCATTTT. It codes for CASSYMTGGLVDQPQHF. The J gene is TRBJ1-5, the V gene TRBV6-6; possible D gene TRBD1, 6 bases. Per germline, CDR1 MNHNY and CDR2 SVGAGI (reference sequence). Trimming pared 3 bases from V and 5 bases from J, leaving 20 bases between. The CDR3 is 17 residues long.

This clonotype was counted ten times or more. The chain carries TRBV12-3 or TRBV12-4 and TRBJ1-1; D perhaps matches TRBD1 (5 bases). The CDR3 is 11 amino acids. The V end was cut by 3 bases, the J end by 9 bases, with 8 bases between. CDR3 residues: CASSFRGKAFF. DNA of the CDR3: TGTGCCAGCAGTTTTCGGGGGAAAGCTTTCTTT.

Details on this clonotype: Since a much larger clone is just one base distant, this may be a read error. The rearrangement links TRBV5-1 to TRBJ2-3, with D uncertain. The V end was cut by 3 bases, the J end by 6 bases, with 14 bases between. The CDR3 consists of 14 residues. Germline V lookup: CDR1 SGHRS, CDR2 YFSETQ. The CDR3 loop is CASSSPEVADTQYF. The CDR3, as DNA: TGCGCCAGCAGCTCCCCTGAGGTGGCGGATACGCAGTATTTT. The full variable domain, in which reference TRBV5-1 and TRBJ2-3 provide the parts outside the CDR3, is KAGVTQTPRYLIKTRGQQVTLSCSPISGHRSVSWYQQTPGQGLQFLFEYFSETQRNKGNFPGRFSGRQFSNSRSEMNVSTLELGDSALYLCASSSPEVADTQYFGPGTRLTVL.

Note on this clonotype: Just one base apart from a much larger clone, this may be a read error. V and J are TRBV5-1 and TRBJ2-1; possibly TRBD1 for D (6 bases). Per the germline V gene, CDR1 is SGHRS and CDR2 is YFSETQ. The CDR3 has 13 amino acids. The CDR3 reads CASSPDSYNERFF. In DNA form, the CDR3 reads TGCGCCAGCAGCCCGGACAGTTACAATGAGCGGTTCTTC.

Written as DNA, the CDR3 is TGTGCCACCAGTGATTTGGGGTATGGCTACACCTTC. It specifies CATSDLGYGYTF. V is TRBV24-1 and J is TRBJ1-2, with D hard to call. The CDR3 is 12 residues long. The V gene's germline CDR1 is KGHDR and CDR2 SFDVKD. V was trimmed by 0 bases and J by 5 bases, leaving 3 bases between them.

By its share, this clonotype is large. The chain joins TRBV11-2 to TRBJ2-1, with 9 bases matching TRBD2. V lost 0 bases to trimming and J lost 13 bases; unmatched junction nucleotides: 7. CDR1 SGHAT and CDR2 FQNNGV come from the germline V gene. This CDR3 contains 14 residues. CDR3 coding DNA: TGTGCCAGCAGCTTAGATCCGGGGCTAGCGGGACAGTTCTTC. It yields the protein CASSLDPGLAGQFF.

This clonotype was seen just once. The CDR3 end shows no conserved phenylalanine or tryptophan, and so a read error is likely. V usage is TRBV28 and J usage is TRBJ2-7; TRBD2 aligns across 7 bases. Germline V gene sequence: CDR1 MDHEN, CDR2 SYDVKM. The V and J ends lost 5 bases and 4 bases, in that order; junction bases with no gene match: 11. The CDR3 spans 15 residues. CDR3: CASSDPNGRRYEQYL. In DNA form, the CDR3 reads TGTGCCAGCAGTGACCCTAACGGGAGGAGGTACGAGCAGTACCTC.

This clonotype was found many times. The rearrangement uses TRBV4-1 and TRBJ2-7; 10 bases are shared with TRBD2. Looked up from germline, CDR1 is MGHRA and CDR2 is YSYEKL. CDR3 length: 14 residues. The V and J ends lost 4 bases and 7 bases, in that order; junction bases with no gene match: 7. The CDR3: CASSPSGLAAEQYF. The CDR3 coding sequence is TGCGCCAGCAGCCCCTCCGGACTAGCGGCTGAGCAGTACTTC.

As concerns this clonotype: This may arise from a read error, as a much more abundant clone is one base away. This sequence joins TRBV12-3 or TRBV12-4 and TRBJ2-7; 9 nucleotides align to TRBD2. The CDR3 is made up of 14 amino acids. V was pared by 6 bases and J by 1 base, with 4 bases of the junction left unmatched. CDR3 coding DNA: TGTGCCAGCAGCCGACTAGCGGATTCCTACGAGCAGTACTTC. Translated: CASSRLADSYEQYF.

This clonotype was counted many times. The chain carries TRBV5-8 and TRBJ1-2, with D perhaps TRBD1 (5 bases). The V and J ends lost 6 bases and 4 bases respectively, with 16 bases between them. There are 14 residues in the CDR3. Germline lookup yields CDR1 SGHTS and CDR2 YDEGEE. The DNA for the CDR3 is TGTGCCAGCACACCCTTTAGGGGTCCCTATGGCTACACCTTC. The encoded protein is CASTPFRGPYGYTF.

The chain employs TRBV20-1 and TRBJ2-7, with TRBD2 matching over 7 bases. The length of the CDR3 is 14 residues. Per germline, CDR1 DFQATT and CDR2 SNEGSKA (reference sequence). V gave up 0 bases and J gave up 3 bases; unmatched junction bases: 5. CDR3 nucleotide sequence: TGCAGTGCTAGAGATCTCAGCGGGAACTACGAGCAGTACTTC. Encoded protein: CSARDLSGNYEQYF.

The V and J genes are TRBV7-3 and TRBJ1-1; a weak D match, TRBD1 (6 bases). The ends were cut back, 3 bases at V and 4 bases at J, with 12 bases in the middle. This CDR3 comprises 14 residues. Germline lookup yields CDR1 SGHTA and CDR2 FQGTGA. Written as DNA, the CDR3 is TGTGCCAGCAGCTTGACAGGACCTGGCACTGAAGCTTTCTTT. Its protein is CASSLTGPGTEAFF.

Note on this clonotype: This may arise from a read error, as a much more abundant clone is one base away. The rearrangement joins TRBV5-4 to TRBJ1-1; TRBD1 is a possible D gene (5 bases). CDR3 size: 14 residues. CDR1 SGHNT and CDR2 YYREEE come from the germline V gene (reference sequence). The CDR3 bases are TGTGTCAGCAGCCCGGGGGGAGTTGGGACTGAAGCTTTCTTT. This sequence encodes CVSSPGGVGTEAFF.

This chain connects TRBV7-9 to TRBJ2-7; D may match TRBD1 or TRBD2 (5 bases each). Trimming took 0 bases from V and 9 from J, leaving 18 bases between them. Germline V CDR1 and CDR2: SEHNR, FQNEAQ (reference sequence). The CDR3 covers 15 residues. The CDR3 region has the DNA TGTGCCAGCAGCTTAGCCCTACCGGGGCCGGGTGTGCAGTACTTC. This gives the protein CASSLALPGPGVQYF. Using reference TRBV7-9 and TRBJ2-7 for the parts outside the CDR3, the full variable domain is DTGVSQNPRHKITKRGQNVTFRCDPISEHNRLYWYRQTLGQGPEFLTYFQNEAQLEKSRLLSDRFSAERPKGSFSTLEIQRTEQGDSAMYLCASSLALPGPGVQYFGPGTRLTVT.

This rearrangement joins TRBV29-1 to TRBJ2-7; D may be TRBD1 (6 bases). Germline CDR1 is SQVTM and CDR2 is ANQGSEA. This CDR3 contains 15 residues. V was trimmed by 5 bases and J by 11 bases, leaving 28 bases between them. The CDR3, as DNA: TGCAGCGTTACCGGGACATGGGTTTCCCTAGAAATGGAGTACTTC. Protein sequence: CSVTGTWVSLEMEYF.

As for this clonotype: This is likely a read error, given that the CDR3 carries no conserved phenylalanine or tryptophan at its end. V and J are TRBV11-1 and TRBJ2-7; no firm D call. The CDR3 is 14 residues long. The germline V gene encodes CDR1 SGHAT and CDR2 FQDESV (reference sequence). The CDR3 nucleotides are TGTGCCAGCAGCGGGAAGAGGACCACCTACGTGCAGTACTTG. Its protein is CASSGKRTTYVQYL.

This clonotype is a singleton in its sample. The germline gene is not matched at one end of the junction; a read error may be the cause. The chain combines TRBV11-3 with TRBJ2-1; D might be TRBD1 or TRBD2, each matching 5 bases. This CDR3 is built from 15 residues. CDR1 is SGHNT and CDR2 is YENEEA in the germline V gene. CDR3 residues: CASSLRAQGRKEQFF. Written as DNA, the CDR3 is TGTGCTAGCAGCTTGAGGGCCCAGGGTCGCAAGGAGCAGTTCTTC.

This clonotype was observed many times. The chain carries TRBV6-1 and TRBJ2-7; 8 bases match TRBD2. The CDR3 is 14 amino acids. Germline assignment: CDR1 MNHNS and CDR2 SASEGT. With V trimmed by 8 bases and J by 0 bases, 6 bases remained unmatched. This CDR3 reads CASYTGTSSYEQYF. The DNA for the CDR3 is TGTGCCAGCTACACCGGGACTAGCTCCTACGAGCAGTACTTC.

About this clonotype: Possible read error: a much larger clone is one base away. V and J are TRBV12-3 or TRBV12-4 and TRBJ1-1; 11 bases are shared with TRBD1. The trim removed 6 bases at V and 7 bases at J, leaving 7 bases unmatched. The CDR3 has 14 residues. The CDR3 DNA reads as TGTGCCAGCAGCCGGACAGGGGGCTATGGTGAAGCTTTCTTT. Encoded protein: CASSRTGGYGEAFF.

For this clonotype: It may be a read error: a sequence one base away is much more abundant. In DNA, the CDR3 is TGTGTCAGCAGCCAAGGTCTAGCGTTAGTTTCTGGGCAGTTCTTC. This encodes CVSSQGLALVSGQFF. The chain uses TRBV14 and TRBJ2-1; a possible D gene is TRBD2 (6 bases). Per the germline V gene, CDR1 is SGHDN and CDR2 is FVKESK. The CDR3 length is 15 residues.

With respect to this clonotype: At one of its ends the junction is not consistent with the germline gene, which may arise from a read error. J is TRBJ1-2 and V is TRBV6-5; 7 nucleotides agree with TRBD1. The length of the CDR3 is 13 residues. The germline V gene encodes CDR1 MNHEY and CDR2 SVGAGI. CDR3 sequence reads: CTSSLYRGHSYTF. The CDR3 DNA sequence: TGTACCAGCAGTCTCTACAGGGGTCATAGCTACACCTTC.

As regards this clonotype: A much larger clonotype is one base distant, so this may be a read error. The CDR3 DNA sequence: TGCAGCGTTGACAGTCGCACAGGGCGCTACGAGCAGTACTTC. The encoded protein is CSVDSRTGRYEQYF. The chain joins TRBV29-1 to TRBJ2-7; possibly TRBD1 for D (6 bases). The CDR3 length is 14 residues. CDR1 is SQVTM and CDR2 is ANQGSEA in the germline V gene. V was cut by 3 bases and J by 3 bases, with 15 bases left in between.

The chain couples TRBV5-6 to TRBJ2-1; D remains unclear. V gave up 3 bases and J gave up 9 bases, with 22 bases separating them. The CDR3 has 16 amino acids. Per germline, CDR1 SGHDT and CDR2 YYEEEE. CDR3 DNA: TGTGCCAGCAGCTCGGAGATTGGTCTGCTTTGGAGTGAGCAGTTCTTC. Its protein product is CASSSEIGLLWSEQFF.

This clonotype was observed a few times. The genes are TRBV29-1 and TRBJ2-5; 11 bases agree with TRBD1. CDR1 and CDR2 (germline): SQVTM, ANQGSEA. The CDR3 has 15 amino acids. V trimming: 1 base; J trimming: 4 bases; junction bases outside the gene matches: 5. CDR3 region: CSVEADRGRAETQYF. The CDR3 DNA sequence: TGCAGCGTTGAAGCGGACAGGGGGCGAGCAGAGACCCAGTACTTC.

About this clonotype: One end of the junction varies from germline; a read error may be responsible. The J gene is TRBJ2-1, the V gene TRBV12-3 or TRBV12-4; D is perhaps TRBD1 (6 bases). The CDR3 extends over 15 amino acids. The CDR3 sequence: CASSRVKGDYNEHFF. The CDR3 coding sequence is TGTGCCAGCAGTAGGGTTAAGGGGGATTACAATGAGCATTTCTTC.

This clonotype appeared many times. V and J are TRBV7-8 and TRBJ2-7; D gene uncertain. This CDR3 has 14 amino acids. Germline CDR1 reads SGHVS; CDR2 reads FQNEAQ. V lost 2 bases and J 3 bases, leaving 11 bases between the germline ends. The CDR3 DNA sequence: TGTGCCAGCAGCTTAACTGACGGAAACTACGAGCAGTACTTC. This codes for CASSLTDGNYEQYF. The full variable domain, with the rest looked up from reference TRBV7-8 and TRBJ2-7, is GAGVSQSPRYKVAKRGQDVALRCDPISGHVSLFWYQQALGQGPEFLTYFQNEAQLDKSGLPSDRFFAERPEGSVSTLKIQRTQQEDSAVYLCASSLTDGNYEQYFGPGTRLTVT.

Of note for this clonotype: This clone may be a read error of a much larger clone one base away. The chain joins TRBV5-1 to TRBJ2-1; tentative D call: TRBD1 (6 bases). V was pared by 6 bases and J by 0 bases, with 13 bases between. The CDR3 extends over 15 amino acids. Per germline, CDR1 SGHRS and CDR2 YFSETQ. The chain's CDR3 is CASIKQGSSYNEQFF. In DNA form, the CDR3 reads TGCGCCAGCATCAAACAGGGTAGCTCCTACAATGAGCAGTTCTTC.

Worth noting for this clonotype: This likely comes from a read error, as the CDR3 has no conserved phenylalanine or tryptophan at its end. V usage is TRBV12-3 or TRBV12-4 and J usage is TRBJ2-2; TRBD1 matches 8 bases. The CDR3 is 15 residues long. V lost 6 bases to trimming and J lost 5 bases; unmatched junction nucleotides: 8. The CDR3, as DNA: TGTGCCAGCAGCCCGGACAGGGCCAGGACCGGGGAGCTGTTTCCT. Protein sequence: CASSPDRARTGELFP.